This entry is about one T cell receptor (beta chain). Antigen specificity is unknown. The CDR3 length is 16 residues. Germline assignment: CDR1 MNHEY and CDR2 SMNVEV (reference sequence). V gave up 0 bases and J gave up 5 bases, with 14 bases separating them. These data originate in a study of OX40 agonist ivuxolimab in advanced cancers. Whole-study findings and limits: Clonal expansion from baseline to week 6 occurred in both CD4+ and CD8+ T cells.

This table comes from immunoSEQ multiplex PCR, and its TCRdb copy is limited to in-frame clones, with some not included. The sample includes 63,000 or so clones, roughly nine tenths seen only once; the top ten take around 4%. This receptor was taken from an adult with an advanced solid tumor such as melanoma, head and neck, liver or kidney cancer. This chain joins TRBV27 and TRBJ2-1; maybe TRBD2 (7 bases). Sequenced here: CD4+ or CD8+ T cells sorted from blood, sampled in a trial of the OX40 agonist ivuxolimab. The CDR3 protein is CASSLSGGGVDNEQFF. CDR3 nucleotides: TGTGCCAGCAGTTTATCGGGGGGGGGCGTCGACAATGAGCAGTTCTTC.